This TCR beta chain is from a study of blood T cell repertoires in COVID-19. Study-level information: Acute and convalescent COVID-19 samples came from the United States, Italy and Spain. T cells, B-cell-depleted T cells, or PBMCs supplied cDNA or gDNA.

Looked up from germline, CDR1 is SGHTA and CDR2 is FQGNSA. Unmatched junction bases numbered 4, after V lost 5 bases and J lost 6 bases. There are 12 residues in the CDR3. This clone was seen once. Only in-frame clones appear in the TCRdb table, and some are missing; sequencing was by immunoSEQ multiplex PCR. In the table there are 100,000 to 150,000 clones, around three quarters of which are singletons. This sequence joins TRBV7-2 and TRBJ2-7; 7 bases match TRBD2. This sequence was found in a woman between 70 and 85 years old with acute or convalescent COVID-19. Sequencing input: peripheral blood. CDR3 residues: CASSHGTIEQYF. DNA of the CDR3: TGTGCCAGCAGCCATGGGACTATCGAGCAGTACTTC.